The clone carrying this T cell receptor (beta chain) came up a few times. The antigen remains undetermined. Trimming removed 2 bases from V and 2 bases from J, with 7 bases in between. This CDR3 comprises 13 residues. Germline V CDR1 and CDR2: MNHEY, SMNVEV (reference sequence). The sample originates from a study of Ad26.COV2.S vaccination and SARS-CoV-2 variants. Study at large: Recipients of Ad26.COV2.S got it intramuscularly, once or twice 56 days apart.

Study-level points and caveats: Substantial breadth in spike-specific CD8+ and CD4+ T cell responses was reportedly seen after vaccination.

Libraries were prepared by immunoSEQ multiplex PCR; TCRdb keeps only in-frame clonotypes and omits some of them. The table includes about 400,000 clones, about 90% detected once. Treatment specified: some 20 received Ad26.COV2.S at low or high dose, single or two shots; roughly 5 received placebo; per-sample allocation not given. Day 63 following the first vaccine or placebo injection was when the samples were taken. A Boston donor was an adult aged 18-55 years. The administered vaccine (an Ad26 vector) expressed Wuhan-strain SARS-CoV-2 spike. V is TRBV27 and J is TRBJ2-7, with D maybe TRBD2 (6 bases). Sequenced here: peripheral blood, sampled in a trial of Ad26.COV2.S vaccine versus placebo. This clonotype was sampled from a person between 18 and 60 years old who received the Ad26.COV2.S COVID-19 vaccine or a placebo. This CDR3 reads CASSLAGTYEQYF. For the CDR3, the DNA is TGTGCCAGCAGTTTAGCGGGGACCTACGAGCAGTACTTC.